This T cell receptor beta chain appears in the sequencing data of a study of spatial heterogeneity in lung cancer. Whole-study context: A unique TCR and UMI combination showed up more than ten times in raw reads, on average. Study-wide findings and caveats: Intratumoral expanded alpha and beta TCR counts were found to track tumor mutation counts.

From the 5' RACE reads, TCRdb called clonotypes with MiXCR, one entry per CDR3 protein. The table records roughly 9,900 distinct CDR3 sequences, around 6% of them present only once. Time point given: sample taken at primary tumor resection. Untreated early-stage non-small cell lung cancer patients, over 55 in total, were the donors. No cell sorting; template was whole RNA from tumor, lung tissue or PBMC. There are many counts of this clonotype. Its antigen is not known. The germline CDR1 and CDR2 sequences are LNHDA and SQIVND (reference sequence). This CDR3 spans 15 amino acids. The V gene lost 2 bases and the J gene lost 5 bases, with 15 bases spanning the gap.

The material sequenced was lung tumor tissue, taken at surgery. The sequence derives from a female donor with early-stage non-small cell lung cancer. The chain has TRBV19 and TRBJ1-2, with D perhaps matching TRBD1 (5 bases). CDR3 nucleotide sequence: TGTGCCAGTAGTATATCCGCGGCAGGGATATATGGCTACACCTTC. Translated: CASSISAAGIYGYTF.